Below, 29 T cell receptor beta chains from the same sample are listed, as sequenced in a study of cytomegalovirus exposure and HLA in healthy donors. PCR was performed using 60 Vbeta and 13 Jbeta primers. Assay: immunoSEQ multiplex PCR; the TCRdb copy retains only in-frame clones and omits some. The sample lists about 150,000 clones; 75% to 85% were seen once. The sample taken for sequencing was PBMCs. The receptors here all came from a woman aged 35 to 49 in good health and CMV-seropositive.

The chain recombines TRBV11-3 with TRBJ2-3; 10 nucleotides align to TRBD2. CDR3 length equals 15 residues. With 3 bases clipped from V and 6 bases from J, the junction kept 6 bases outside the gene matches. Germline V lookup: CDR1 SGHNT, CDR2 YENEEA. The CDR3 loop reads CASSFKLAGLDTQYF. The DNA of the CDR3 is TGTGCCAGCAGCTTCAAACTAGCGGGACTTGATACGCAGTATTTT.

The chain combines TRBV19 with TRBJ1-5, with 9 bases identical to TRBD1. This CDR3 region has 15 residues. The germline V gene encodes CDR1 LNHDA and CDR2 SQIVND (reference sequence). The junction had 5 bases not matched to a gene; V was cut back by 6 bases and J by 2 bases. The CDR3 is CASSPTGGGNQPQHF. CDR3 DNA: TGTGCCAGTAGCCCGACAGGGGGAGGCAATCAGCCCCAGCATTTT.

The chain joins TRBV9 to TRBJ1-1; D gene uncertain. The length of the CDR3 is 13 residues. Per germline, CDR1 SGDLS and CDR2 YYNGEE. V shed 1 base and J shed 2 bases, with 6 bases lying between them. The CDR3 DNA reads TGTGCCAGCAGCGTAACAGACAACACTGAAGCTTTCTTT. Translation: CASSVTDNTEAFF.

This clone was found a few times. This CDR3 reads CASSYSPERTDTQYF. In nucleotides, the CDR3 is TGTGCCAGCAGTTACTCCCCCGAGAGGACAGATACGCAGTATTTT. The rearrangement uses TRBV6-5 and TRBJ2-3; D unresolved. V gave up 0 bases and J gave up 3 bases, with 10 bases separating them. This CDR3 region has 15 residues. CDR1 and CDR2 (germline): MNHEY, SVGAGI.

The chain is built from TRBV15 and TRBJ2-3, with a tentative D call TRBD1 (6 bases). V lost 0 bases, J lost 4 bases, and 11 bases lay in between. The CDR3 extends over 15 amino acids. Germline loops: CDR1 LNHNV, CDR2 YYDKDF (reference sequence). CDR3 in amino acids: CATSREGRGPDTQYF. CDR3 bases: TGTGCCACCAGCAGAGAGGGCAGGGGTCCAGATACGCAGTATTTT.

This clone appeared a single time. The chain carries TRBV21-1 and TRBJ2-3; the D call of TRBD2 is as the table states it, not checked on the DNA. TRBV21-1 represents a pseudogene. This CDR3 spans 17 amino acids. DNA for the CDR3: TGTGCCAGCAGCGCCCGACTAGCGGGAGAGAGTACAGATACGCAGTATTTT. It yields the protein CASSARLAGESTDTQYF.

V and J are TRBV7-9 and TRBJ1-2, with TRBD1 identical over 7 bases. J lost 7 bases, V lost 5 bases, and 10 bases had no gene match. Germline CDR1 SEHNR, CDR2 FQNEAQ (reference sequence). This CDR3 contains 14 residues. DNA for the CDR3: TGTGCCAGCAGCCTTGGTGAGGGGGCCGGTGGCTACACCTTC. Protein sequence: CASSLGEGAGGYTF.

The genes are TRBV9 and TRBJ2-3; maybe TRBD1 (5 bases). CDR3 length: 12 residues. Trimming pared 1 base from V and 5 bases from J, leaving 5 bases between. CDR1 SGDLS and CDR2 YYNGEE come from the germline V gene. This CDR3 is CASSVQGDTQYF. The CDR3 DNA sequence: TGTGCCAGCAGCGTACAGGGAGATACGCAGTATTTT.

CDR3 nucleotides: TGTGCCAGTAGTATGACCCGGACTAGCGGGAGTCAGCAGTTCTTC. Translating it yields CASSMTRTSGSQQFF. V gene TRBV19 combines with J gene TRBJ2-1, with 13 bases identical to TRBD2. The V segment lost 3 bases and the J segment 11 bases; nucleotides outside the gene matches: 7. This CDR3 contains 15 residues. Germline values: CDR1 LNHDA, CDR2 SQIVND (reference sequence).

The rearrangement uses TRBV30 and TRBJ2-3, with 13 bases identical to TRBD2. Trimming at V came to 2 bases and at J to 4 bases, leaving 9 bases not matched to a gene. CDR3 length equals 17 residues. The germline V gene has CDR1 GTSNPN and CDR2 SVGIG (reference sequence). The CDR3 region has the DNA TGTGCCTGGAGTCGTCTTAGGACTAGCGGGAGTCCAGATACGCAGTATTTT. It codes for CAWSRLRTSGSPDTQYF.

V and J are TRBV7-3 and TRBJ2-1; TRBD2 matches 13 bases. The CDR3 runs 14 residues. V lost 5 bases, J lost 7 bases, and 2 bases stayed unmatched. Germline V CDR1 and CDR2: SGHTA, FQGTGA. Here the CDR3 reads CASSPTSGGNEQFF. The DNA for the CDR3 is TGTGCCAGCAGCCCGACTAGCGGGGGGAATGAGCAGTTCTTC.

V is TRBV30 and J is TRBJ2-7; tentatively, D is TRBD1 (5 bases). V shed 3 bases and J shed 3 bases, with 6 bases lying between them. CDR1 is GTSNPN, CDR2 SVGIG, per germline (reference sequence). This CDR3 region has 11 residues. CDR3 region: CAWSQGYEQYF. In DNA, the CDR3 is TGTGCCTGGAGCCAGGGCTACGAGCAGTACTTC.

This clone was seen more than once but under ten times. This chain uses TRBV9 with TRBJ1-1; perhaps TRBD1 as D (5 bases). Per the germline V gene, CDR1 is SGDLS and CDR2 is YYNGEE. The CDR3 is made up of 12 amino acids. V gave up 3 bases and J gave up 7 bases, with 10 bases separating them. CDR3 amino acids: CASSGGGSEAFF. DNA for the CDR3: TGTGCCAGCAGCGGGGGGGGGAGTGAAGCTTTCTTT.

The sample holds a few counts of this clone. V gene TRBV7-9 combines with J gene TRBJ2-5; 11 nucleotides align to TRBD2. Trimming cost V 1 base and J 1 base; bases outside gene matches: 5. Germline-derived CDR1 and CDR2 are SEHNR and FQNEAQ (reference sequence). The CDR3 is 17 residues long. CDR3 sequence (DNA): TGTGCCAGCAGCTTAGGTGGGACTAGCGGTAGCCAAGAGACCCAGTACTTC. Encoded protein: CASSLGGTSGSQETQYF.

This sequence joins TRBV5-1 and TRBJ2-5; 7 positions agree with TRBD2. Germline V gives CDR1 SGHRS, CDR2 YFSETQ. After removal of 4 bases from V and 5 bases from J, the junction contained 17 bases not matched to a gene. This CDR3 has 17 amino acids. The CDR3 bases are TGCGCCAGCAGCCGGGGGAGTGGCGGGAGAGCTGGTGAGACCCAGTACTTC. It yields the protein CASSRGSGGRAGETQYF.

The genes are TRBV6-4 and TRBJ1-5; no reliable D call. V was pared by 6 bases and J by 1 base, with 7 bases between. CDR1 and CDR2 (germline): MRHNA, SNTAGT. The CDR3 has 13 amino acids. CDR3 protein: CASRLRSNQPQHF. The CDR3, as DNA: TGTGCCAGCAGATTACGGAGCAATCAGCCCCAGCATTTT.

The chain uses TRBV4-2 and TRBJ2-1; 12 bases line up with TRBD2. The CDR3 spans 16 residues. V trimming: 1 base; J trimming: 7 bases; junction bases outside the gene matches: 5. CDR1 is LGHNA and CDR2 is YNFKEQ in the germline V gene. The CDR3: CASSQGETSGSNEQFF. The CDR3, as DNA: TGTGCCAGCAGCCAAGGAGAGACTAGCGGGAGTAATGAGCAGTTCTTC.

The chain is built from TRBV5-1 and TRBJ2-3; a possible D gene is TRBD1 (5 bases). The length of the CDR3 is 14 residues. Trimming left V 1 base short and J 2 bases short, with 8 bases between. Per the germline V gene, CDR1 is SGHRS and CDR2 is YFSETQ. CDR3 amino acids: CASSLRQSTDTQYF. Written as DNA, the CDR3 is TGCGCCAGCAGCTTGAGACAGTCCACAGATACGCAGTATTTT.

This chain links TRBV2 with TRBJ2-7, with 10 bases that match TRBD2. Germline V gives CDR1 SNHLY, CDR2 FYNNEI. The ends lost 8 bases at V and 4 bases at J; junction bases unmatched: 2. The CDR3 length is 12 residues. The DNA for the CDR3 is TGTGCCAGCGGGACTAGCGTATACGAGCAGTACTTC. Translating gives CASGTSVYEQYF. Full variable domain (missing parts from reference TRBV2 and TRBJ2-7): EPEVTQTPSHQVTQMGQEVILRCVPISNHLYFYWYRQILGQKVEFLVSFYNNEISEKSEIFDDQFSVERPDGSNFTLKIRSTKLEDSAMYFCASGTSVYEQYFGPGTRLTVT.

The chain has TRBV10-2 and TRBJ2-7, with 9 positions matching TRBD2. The ends lost 1 base at V and 5 bases at J; junction bases unmatched: 9. CDR1 and CDR2 (germline): WSHSY, SAAADI. The CDR3 covers 16 residues. The CDR3 DNA sequence: TGCGCCAGCAGTGAGTTCCTTCCGGCGGGGGGGCACGAGCAGTACTTC. It is translated as CASSEFLPAGGHEQYF.

The chain carries TRBV9 and TRBJ1-1; D gene unclear. Germline values: CDR1 SGDLS, CDR2 YYNGEE. CDR3 size: 13 residues. Trimming removed 0 bases from V and 3 bases from J, with 6 bases in between. In DNA form, the CDR3 reads TGTGCCAGCAGCGTAGGCGCGGACACTGAAGCTTTCTTT. Translation: CASSVGADTEAFF.

This clone appeared a few times. The V call is TRBV11-2, the J call TRBJ1-2, with TRBD1 matching over 9 bases. With V trimmed by 5 bases and J by 8 bases, 12 bases remained unmatched. CDR1 and CDR2 from the germline V gene are SGHAT and FQNNGV. CDR3 size: 15 residues. As DNA, the CDR3 is TGTGCCAGCAGCAACCGGGACAGGGTCCGATGGGGCTACACCTTC. This gives the protein CASSNRDRVRWGYTF.

This clone was seen a single time. The rearrangement joins TRBV5-1 to TRBJ2-1; 11 nucleotides agree with TRBD1. This CDR3 comprises 14 residues. Germline assignment: CDR1 SGHRS and CDR2 YFSETQ. After removal of 4 bases from V and 10 bases from J, the junction contained 7 bases not matched to a gene. CDR3 in DNA: TGCGCCAGCAGCCGGGACAGGGGGTATCGAGAGCAGTTCTTC. Protein: CASSRDRGYREQFF.

The rearrangement joins TRBV6-1 to TRBJ1-5, with D possibly matching TRBD1 (6 bases). CDR3 length: 12 residues. Trimming removed 8 bases from V and 4 bases from J, with 9 bases in between. Per germline, CDR1 MNHNS and CDR2 SASEGT. The CDR3 bases are TGTGCCAGCCTGGACAGTAATCAGCCCCAGCATTTT. This encodes CASLDSNQPQHF.

The chain employs TRBV7-9 and TRBJ2-1; 10 bases line up with TRBD2. V lost 5 bases and J lost 7; bases outside the gene matches: 14. The CDR3 is 17 amino acids. From germline, CDR1 is SEHNR and CDR2 FQNEAQ (reference sequence). The DNA for the CDR3 is TGTGCCAGCAGCCTCCCCCAAACTAGCGGGATAGGAAATGAGCAGTTCTTC. Amino acids: CASSLPQTSGIGNEQFF.

The rearrangement joins TRBV7-8 to TRBJ2-3; 9 nucleotides align to TRBD1. The V gene end was trimmed by 7 bases and the J gene end by 4 bases; junction bases not matched to a gene: 9. The CDR3 is made up of 15 amino acids. In germline, CDR1 is SGHVS, CDR2 FQNEAQ. CDR3 sequence reads: CASITGGAEADTQYF. DNA for the CDR3: TGTGCCAGCATCACAGGGGGCGCTGAGGCAGATACGCAGTATTTT.

V gene TRBV13 combines with J gene TRBJ2-7; 8 nucleotides align to TRBD2. V shed 4 bases, J shed 3 bases, and the junction held 8 bases outside the gene matches. Germline CDR1 PRHDT, CDR2 FYEKMQ (reference sequence). The CDR3 extends over 15 amino acids. CDR3 bases: TGTGCCAGCAGCTCCAGGAGCGGGAGTGGCTACGAGCAGTACTTC. Translation: CASSSRSGSGYEQYF.

V usage is TRBV7-9 and J usage is TRBJ2-1, with 8 positions matching TRBD2. The CDR3 is 15 amino acids. Germline loops: CDR1 SEHNR, CDR2 FQNEAQ (reference sequence). Unmatched junction bases numbered 12, after V lost 7 bases and J lost 7 bases. The CDR3 DNA sequence: TGTGCCAGCATCCGGGGGGGAGGCCTAACGAATGAGCAGTTCTTC. This gives the protein CASIRGGGLTNEQFF.

This clone came up a few times. V usage is TRBV27 and J usage is TRBJ2-7; 7 nucleotides match TRBD2. Germline V lookup: CDR1 MNHEY, CDR2 SMNVEV (reference sequence). The trim removed 1 base at V and 0 bases at J, leaving 3 bases unmatched. The CDR3 extends over 15 amino acids. The CDR3 bases are TGTGCCAGCAGTTTATTAGGGACTAACTCCTACGAGCAGTACTTC. This codes for CASSLLGTNSYEQYF.